This TCR beta chain was identified in a study of blood T cell repertoires in COVID-19. Across the study: PBMCs, B-cell-depleted T cells, or T cells provided the cDNA or gDNA that made up the material.

In the original analysis: Using reference gene primer amplification, nucleated cell counts were estimated. TCRdb keeps only in-frame clones here, not all; method: immunoSEQ multiplex PCR. Clonal size and the V and J genes are those of that table, whereas D and trimming came from the DNA. The table records 130,000 or so clones, about 87% of them present only once. This CDR3 region has 16 residues. Trimming took off 5 bases at V and 6 bases at J, with 22 bases between the two ends. Germline CDR1 SGHVS, CDR2 FNYEAQ. The sequence was collected from a man aged 50 to 59 with acute or convalescent COVID-19. Sequencing input: peripheral blood. The chain links TRBV7-6 to TRBJ1-1; D is possibly TRBD1 (5 bases). The CDR3 DNA is TGTGCCAGCAGCCCGAAAGGCCAGGGATTGTGGGCTGAAGCTTTCTTT. Encoded protein: CASSPKGQGLWAEAFF.